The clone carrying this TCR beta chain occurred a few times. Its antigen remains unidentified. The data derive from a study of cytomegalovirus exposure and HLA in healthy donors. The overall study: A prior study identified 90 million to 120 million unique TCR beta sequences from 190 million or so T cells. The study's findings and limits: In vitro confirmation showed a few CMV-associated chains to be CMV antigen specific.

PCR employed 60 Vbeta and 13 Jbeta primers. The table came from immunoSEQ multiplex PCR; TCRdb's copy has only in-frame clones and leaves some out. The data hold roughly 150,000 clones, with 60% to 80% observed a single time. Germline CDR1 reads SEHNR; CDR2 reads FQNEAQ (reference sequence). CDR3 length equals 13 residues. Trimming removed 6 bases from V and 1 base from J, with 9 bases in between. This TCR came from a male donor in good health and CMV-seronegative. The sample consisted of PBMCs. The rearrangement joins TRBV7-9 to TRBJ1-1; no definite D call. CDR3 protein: CASSLTANTEAFF. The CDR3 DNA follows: TGTGCCAGCAGTCTAACAGCGAACACTGAAGCTTTCTTT.